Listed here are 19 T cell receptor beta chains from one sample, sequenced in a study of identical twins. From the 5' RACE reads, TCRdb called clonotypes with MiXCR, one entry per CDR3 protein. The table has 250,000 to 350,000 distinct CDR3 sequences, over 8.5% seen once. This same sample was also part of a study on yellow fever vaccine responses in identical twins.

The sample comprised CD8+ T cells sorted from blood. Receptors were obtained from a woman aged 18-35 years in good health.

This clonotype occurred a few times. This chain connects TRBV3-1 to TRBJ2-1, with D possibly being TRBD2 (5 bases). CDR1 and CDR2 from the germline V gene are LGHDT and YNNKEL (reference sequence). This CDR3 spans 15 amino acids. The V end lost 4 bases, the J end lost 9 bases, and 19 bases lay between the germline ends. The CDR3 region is CASSLGLALAGEQFF. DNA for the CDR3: TGTGCCAGCAGCCTTGGACTCGCGCTAGCCGGTGAGCAGTTCTTC.

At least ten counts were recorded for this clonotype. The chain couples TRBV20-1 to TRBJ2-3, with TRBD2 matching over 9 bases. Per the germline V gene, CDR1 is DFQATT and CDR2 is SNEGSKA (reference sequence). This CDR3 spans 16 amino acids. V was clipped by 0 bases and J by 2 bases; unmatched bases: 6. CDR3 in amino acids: CSARDIGTSITDTQYF. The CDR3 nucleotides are TGCAGTGCTAGAGATATAGGGACTAGCATCACAGATACGCAGTATTTT.

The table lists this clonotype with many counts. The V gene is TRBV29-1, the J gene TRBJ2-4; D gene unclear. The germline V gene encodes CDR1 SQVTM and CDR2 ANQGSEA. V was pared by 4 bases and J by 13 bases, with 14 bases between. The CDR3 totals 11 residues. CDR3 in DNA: TGCAGCGTTGTGGCCCCAGATGTACAGTACTTC. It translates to CSVVAPDVQYF.

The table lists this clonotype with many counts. CDR3 bases: TGCGCCACCAGGACTAGCGGAGGGACAGATACGCAGTATTTT. Protein product: CATRTSGGTDTQYF. The J gene is TRBJ2-3, the V gene TRBV5-1, with TRBD2 identical over 10 bases. With V trimmed by 9 bases and J by 3 bases, 7 bases remained unmatched. This CDR3 is built from 14 residues. CDR1 SGHRS and CDR2 YFSETQ come from the germline V gene.

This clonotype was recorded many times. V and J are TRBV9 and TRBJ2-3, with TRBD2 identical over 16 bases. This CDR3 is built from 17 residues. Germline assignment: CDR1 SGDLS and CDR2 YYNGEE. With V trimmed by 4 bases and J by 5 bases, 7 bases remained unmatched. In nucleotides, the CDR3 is TGTGCCAGCAGCCTAGGGACTAGCGGGGGGGGTAGAGATACGCAGTATTTT. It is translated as CASSLGTSGGGRDTQYF.

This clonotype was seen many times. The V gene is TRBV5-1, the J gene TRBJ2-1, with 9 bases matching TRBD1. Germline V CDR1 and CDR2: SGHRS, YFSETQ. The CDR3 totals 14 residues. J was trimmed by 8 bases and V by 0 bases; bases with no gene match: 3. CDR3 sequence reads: CASSLEQGAYEQFF. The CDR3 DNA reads TGCGCCAGCAGCTTGGAACAGGGGGCTTATGAGCAGTTCTTC.

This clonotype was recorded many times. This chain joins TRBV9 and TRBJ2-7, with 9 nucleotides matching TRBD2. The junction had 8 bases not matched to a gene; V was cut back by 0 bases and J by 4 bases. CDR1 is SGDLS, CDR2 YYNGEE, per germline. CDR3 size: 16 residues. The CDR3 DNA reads TGTGCCAGCAGCGTAGGCCCAGCGGGGGGTCGGTACGAGCAGTACTTC. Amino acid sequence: CASSVGPAGGRYEQYF.

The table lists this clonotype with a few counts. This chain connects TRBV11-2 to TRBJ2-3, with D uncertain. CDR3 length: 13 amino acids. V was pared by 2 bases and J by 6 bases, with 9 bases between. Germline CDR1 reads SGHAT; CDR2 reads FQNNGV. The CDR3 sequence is CASSLLKGDTQYF. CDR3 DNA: TGTGCCAGCAGCTTATTAAAAGGGGATACGCAGTATTTT.

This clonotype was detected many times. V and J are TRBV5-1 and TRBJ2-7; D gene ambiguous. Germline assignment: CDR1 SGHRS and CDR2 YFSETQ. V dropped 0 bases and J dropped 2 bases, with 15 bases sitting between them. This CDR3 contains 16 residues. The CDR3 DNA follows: TGCGCCAGCAGCTTGGCCGAAACAGCAAACCCCTACGAGCAGTACTTC. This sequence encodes CASSLAETANPYEQYF.

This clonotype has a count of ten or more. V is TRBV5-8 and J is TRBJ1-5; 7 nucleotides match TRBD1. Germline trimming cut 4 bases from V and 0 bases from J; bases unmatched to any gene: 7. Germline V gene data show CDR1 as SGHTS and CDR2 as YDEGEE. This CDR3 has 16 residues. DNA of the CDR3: TGTGCCAGCAGCGGGACAGCTGCAATTAGCAATCAGCCCCAGCATTTT. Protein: CASSGTAAISNQPQHF.

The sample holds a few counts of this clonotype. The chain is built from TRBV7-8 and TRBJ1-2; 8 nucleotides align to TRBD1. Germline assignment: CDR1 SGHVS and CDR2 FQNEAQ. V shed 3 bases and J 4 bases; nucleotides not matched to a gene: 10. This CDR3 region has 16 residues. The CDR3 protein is CASSLAGDRIFYGYTF. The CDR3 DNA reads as TGTGCCAGCAGCTTGGCCGGGGACAGGATATTCTATGGCTACACCTTC. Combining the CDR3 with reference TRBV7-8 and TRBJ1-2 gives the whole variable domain GAGVSQSPRYKVAKRGQDVALRCDPISGHVSLFWYQQALGQGPEFLTYFQNEAQLDKSGLPSDRFFAERPEGSVSTLKIQRTQQEDSAVYLCASSLAGDRIFYGYTFGSGTRLTVV.

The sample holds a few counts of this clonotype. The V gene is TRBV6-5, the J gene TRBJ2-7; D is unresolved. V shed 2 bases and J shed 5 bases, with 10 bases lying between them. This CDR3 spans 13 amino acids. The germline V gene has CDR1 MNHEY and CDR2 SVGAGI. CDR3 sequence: CASSYAQSNEQYF. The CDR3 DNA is TGTGCCAGCAGTTACGCCCAGTCTAACGAGCAGTACTTC.

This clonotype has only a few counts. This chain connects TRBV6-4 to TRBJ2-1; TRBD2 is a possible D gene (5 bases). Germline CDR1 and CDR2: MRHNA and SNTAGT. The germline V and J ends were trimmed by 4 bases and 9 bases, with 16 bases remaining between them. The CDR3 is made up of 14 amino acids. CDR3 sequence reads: CASSGSPEEGEQFF. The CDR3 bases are TGTGCCAGCAGTGGAAGCCCGGAGGAAGGTGAGCAGTTCTTC.

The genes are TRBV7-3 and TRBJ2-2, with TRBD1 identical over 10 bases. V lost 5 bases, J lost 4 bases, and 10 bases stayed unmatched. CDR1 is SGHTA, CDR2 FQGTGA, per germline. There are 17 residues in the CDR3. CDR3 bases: TGTGCCAGCAGCCCGCAAGACAGGGGGCTGGGCACCGGGGAGCTGTTTTTT. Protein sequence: CASSPQDRGLGTGELFF.

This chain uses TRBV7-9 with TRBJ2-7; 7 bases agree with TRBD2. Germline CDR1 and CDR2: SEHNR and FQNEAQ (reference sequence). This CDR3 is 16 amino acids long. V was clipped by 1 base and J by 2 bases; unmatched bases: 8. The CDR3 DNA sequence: TGTGCCAGCAGCTTAGGAGCTAGCGGAGAGACCTACGAGCAGTACTTC. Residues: CASSLGASGETYEQYF.

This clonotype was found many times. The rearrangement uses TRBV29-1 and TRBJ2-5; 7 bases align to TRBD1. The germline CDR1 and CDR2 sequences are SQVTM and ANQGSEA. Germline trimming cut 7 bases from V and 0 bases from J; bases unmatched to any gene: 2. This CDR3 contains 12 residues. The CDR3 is CSATGNQETQYF. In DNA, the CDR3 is TGCAGCGCGACAGGGAACCAAGAGACCCAGTACTTC.

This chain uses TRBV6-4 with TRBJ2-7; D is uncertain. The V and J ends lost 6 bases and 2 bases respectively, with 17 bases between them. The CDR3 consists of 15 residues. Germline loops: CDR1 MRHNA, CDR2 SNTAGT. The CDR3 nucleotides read TGTGCCAGCAGAAGGACGGAAACTTCGGCCTACGAGCAGTACTTC. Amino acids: CASRRTETSAYEQYF.

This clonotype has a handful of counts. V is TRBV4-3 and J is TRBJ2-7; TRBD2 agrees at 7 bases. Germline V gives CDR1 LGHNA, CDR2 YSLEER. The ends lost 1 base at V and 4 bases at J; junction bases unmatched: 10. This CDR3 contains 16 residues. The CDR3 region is CASSQGLAAALYEQYF. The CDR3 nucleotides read TGCGCCAGCAGCCAAGGACTAGCCGCTGCCTTATACGAGCAGTACTTC.

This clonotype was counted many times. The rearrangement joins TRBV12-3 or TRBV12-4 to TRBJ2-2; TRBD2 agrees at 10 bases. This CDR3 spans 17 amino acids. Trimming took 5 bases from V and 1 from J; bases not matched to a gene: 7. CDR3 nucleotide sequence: TGTGCCAGCAGTCCCGGACTAGCGGCTATGAACACCGGGGAGCTGTTTTTT. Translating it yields CASSPGLAAMNTGELFF.